This T cell receptor beta chain was recovered during a study of blood T cells in healthy people across ages. Donors ranged from about 6 to 95 years old and were healthy Caucasians in Russia. Collection of 8.5 to 10 milliliters of peripheral blood was performed for each donor. Samples had at least 6.5 million PBMCs isolated from them. CDR1 MNHNY and CDR2 SVGAGI come from the germline V gene (reference sequence). This CDR3 spans 14 amino acids. V shed 1 base and J 6 bases; nucleotides not matched to a gene: 1. PCR was performed a second time for about 6 to 12 cycles using a sample-barcoded 5' primer and a J-beta primer mix. TCRdb analysed the 5' RACE reads with MiXCR anew, one entry per CDR3 protein. This sample has about 670,000 distinct CDR3 sequences, with less than 45% found just once. This clonotype has more than one count but fewer than ten.

The receptor was isolated from a man of 80 years or more in good health. Sequencing was done on a sample of blood. The chain employs TRBV6-6 and TRBJ2-2, with 8 bases fitting TRBD1. The CDR3 protein is CASSYLDRAGELFF. The CDR3 coding sequence is TGTGCCAGCAGTTACTTGGACAGGGCCGGGGAGCTGTTTTTT.